These T cell receptor beta chains were read from a single sample in a study of blood T cells in healthy people across ages. MiXCR, applied by TCRdb to the 5' RACE reads, yields one record per CDR3 protein. Here the sample spans more than 1,400,000 distinct CDR3 sequences, 42% being singletons. Sequencing input: blood. These receptors all stem from a woman under 30 in good health. Each CDR3 is given with its conserved first and last residue. D genes are given only for firm matches. Where a row states a size, it is once, few, many or the class of an expanded clone; other rows omit it.

len: 15
d_gene: TRBD1
j_gene: TRBJ2-1
v_gene: TRBV7-7
abundance: .
CDR3nt: TGTGCTAGCAGCTTAGGGGTACAGGGGTGGAATGAGCAGTTCTTC
CDR3aa: CASSLGVQGWNEQFF

len: 16
d_gene: TRBD2
j_gene: TRBJ2-7
v_gene: TRBV14
abundance: .
CDR3nt: TGTGCCAGCAGCCAAAATAGCGGGGGCTTGTACAATGAGCAGTACTTC
CDR3aa: CASSQNSGGLYNEQYF

len: 15
d_gene: .
j_gene: TRBJ2-4
v_gene: TRBV11-2
abundance: .
CDR3nt: TGTGCCAGCAGCTTAAGTCCCACAGGGATGGGGGAGCAGTACTTC
CDR3aa: CASSLSPTGMGEQYF

len: 20
d_gene: .
j_gene: TRBJ2-5
v_gene: TRBV4-1
abundance: .
CDR3nt: TGCGCCAGCAGGGACCACGCCAAGTCAGTTTGGGGGGGGCGGCAAGAGACCCAGTACTTC
CDR3aa: CASRDHAKSVWGGRQETQYF

len: 12
d_gene: .
j_gene: TRBJ1-1
v_gene: TRBV2
abundance: .
CDR3nt: TGTGCCAGCAGTGAAGGGGGGTTCGAAGCTTTCTTT
CDR3aa: CASSEGGFEAFF

len: 15
d_gene: .
j_gene: TRBJ2-7
v_gene: TRBV6-1
abundance: .
CDR3nt: TGTGCCACCACAAGGGGCGGAAGCTCCTACAATGAGCAGTACTTC
CDR3aa: CATTRGGSSYNEQYF

len: 13
d_gene: TRBD1
j_gene: TRBJ1-1
v_gene: TRBV5-1
abundance: few
CDR3nt: TGCGCCAGCAGCTGGGACAGAGACACTGAAGCTTTCTTT
CDR3aa: CASSWDRDTEAFF

len: 16
d_gene: TRBD2
j_gene: TRBJ2-1
v_gene: TRBV15
abundance: .
CDR3nt: TGTGCCACCAGCGGAGCCGGGACTAGCGGGAGGTCTGAGCAGTTCTTC
CDR3aa: CATSGAGTSGRSEQFF

len: 14
d_gene: TRBD2
j_gene: TRBJ2-3
v_gene: TRBV12-3/TRBV12-4
abundance: once
CDR3nt: TGTGCCGGCTCGTCTAGCGGGGGGGCGGATACGCAGTATTTT
CDR3aa: CAGSSSGGADTQYF

len: 16
d_gene: .
j_gene: TRBJ2-1
v_gene: TRBV20-1
abundance: few
CDR3nt: TGCAGTGCTAGAGCGCTAGAATCGAGCTCCTACAATGAGCAGTTCTTC
CDR3aa: CSARALESSSYNEQFF

len: 15
d_gene: TRBD2
j_gene: TRBJ2-1
v_gene: TRBV7-2
abundance: many
CDR3nt: TGTGCCAGCAGTCACGGCGGGAGCTCCTACAATGAGCAGTTCTTC
CDR3aa: CASSHGGSSYNEQFF

len: 15
d_gene: .
j_gene: TRBJ2-3
v_gene: TRBV2
abundance: .
CDR3nt: TGTGCCAGCAGTGACGGGACACGCCGCACAGATACGCAGTATTTT
CDR3aa: CASSDGTRRTDTQYF

len: 15
d_gene: TRBD2
j_gene: TRBJ2-3
v_gene: TRBV4-1
abundance: few
CDR3nt: TGCGCCAGCAGCCAAGTTAGCGGGGGTAGGGATACGCAGTATTTT
CDR3aa: CASSQVSGGRDTQYF

len: 16
d_gene: .
j_gene: TRBJ1-2
v_gene: TRBV14
abundance: .
CDR3nt: TGTGCCAGCAGCCAAGATCAGCCCAGGGTCGGCTATGGCTACACCTTC
CDR3aa: CASSQDQPRVGYGYTF

len: 16
d_gene: .
j_gene: TRBJ2-1
v_gene: TRBV5-1
abundance: .
CDR3nt: TGCGCCAGCAGCTTGGTAGGCAGGGGCGCCTACAATGAGCAGTTCTTC
CDR3aa: CASSLVGRGAYNEQFF

len: 15
d_gene: .
j_gene: TRBJ2-3
v_gene: TRBV5-1
abundance: .
CDR3nt: TGCGCCAGCAGCTTGGAACAGGTGGGAACAGATACGCAGTATTTT
CDR3aa: CASSLEQVGTDTQYF

len: 14
d_gene: TRBD1
j_gene: TRBJ2-7
v_gene: TRBV15
abundance: few
CDR3nt: TGTGCCACCAGCAGATTACAGGGGATCTACGAGCAGTACTTC
CDR3aa: CATSRLQGIYEQYF

len: 17
d_gene: .
j_gene: TRBJ1-2
v_gene: TRBV5-1
abundance: few
CDR3nt: TGCGCCAGCAGCTTTAGGACCTCGGGGGTCCTTAACTATGGCTACACCTTC
CDR3aa: CASSFRTSGVLNYGYTF

len: 13
d_gene: TRBD1
j_gene: TRBJ1-1
v_gene: TRBV2
abundance: .
CDR3nt: TGTGCACATAGTGGGACAGGTAACACTGAAGCTTTCTTT
CDR3aa: CAHSGTGNTEAFF

len: 13
d_gene: TRBD1
j_gene: TRBJ1-2
v_gene: TRBV29-1
abundance: .
CDR3nt: TGCAGCGCCGGCCTAGGGGGCGGCTATGGCTACATCTTC
CDR3aa: CSAGLGGGYGYIF

len: 16
d_gene: TRBD2
j_gene: TRBJ2-3
v_gene: TRBV7-3
abundance: few
CDR3nt: TGTGCCAGCAGCTTCCGAGCGGGGGGAGGCACAGATACGCAGTATTTT
CDR3aa: CASSFRAGGGTDTQYF

len: 14
d_gene: .
j_gene: TRBJ1-5
v_gene: TRBV12-3/TRBV12-4
abundance: few
CDR3nt: TGTGCCAGCAACTCCGGGGGTGGTTGGCAGCCCCAGCATTTT
CDR3aa: CASNSGGGWQPQHF

len: 13
d_gene: .
j_gene: TRBJ1-2
v_gene: TRBV7-2
abundance: .
CDR3nt: TGTGCCAGCAGCGCAAGCGGCAGGGAAGGCTACACCTTC
CDR3aa: CASSASGREGYTF

len: 16
d_gene: TRBD2
j_gene: TRBJ2-1
v_gene: TRBV20-1
abundance: .
CDR3nt: TGCAGTGCTTTAGAAAATCCGGGGGGTATTGGGAATGAGCAGTTCTTC
CDR3aa: CSALENPGGIGNEQFF

len: 14
d_gene: TRBD2
j_gene: TRBJ2-1
v_gene: TRBV6-1
abundance: .
CDR3nt: TGTGCCAGCAACGAGCGGGAGAAGGATATTGAGCAGTTCTTC
CDR3aa: CASNEREKDIEQFF

len: 15
d_gene: .
j_gene: TRBJ1-2
v_gene: TRBV20-1
abundance: .
CDR3nt: TGCAGTGCTAGAGTTTCAGGGGTGGTTAGCTATGGCTACACCTTC
CDR3aa: CSARVSGVVSYGYTF

len: 14
d_gene: .
j_gene: TRBJ1-2
v_gene: TRBV6-5
abundance: .
CDR3nt: TGTGCCAGCACTTTAGGAGGGTCTAACTATGGCTACACCTTC
CDR3aa: CASTLGGSNYGYTF

len: 15
d_gene: .
j_gene: TRBJ2-1
v_gene: TRBV5-1
abundance: few
CDR3nt: TGCGCCAGCAGCGTCGCGGGGTACTCCTACAATGAGCAGTTCTTC
CDR3aa: CASSVAGYSYNEQFF

len: 16
d_gene: .
j_gene: TRBJ1-5
v_gene: TRBV6-1
abundance: few
CDR3nt: TGTGCCAGCAGTGAAGCGAGTGGCAGGATGAATCAGCCCCAGCATTTT
CDR3aa: CASSEASGRMNQPQHF

len: 14
d_gene: .
j_gene: TRBJ2-2
v_gene: TRBV12-3/TRBV12-4
abundance: few
CDR3nt: TGTGCCAGCAGTTCCCAGCGGGTTACCGGGGAGCTGTTTTTT
CDR3aa: CASSSQRVTGELFF

len: 14
d_gene: .
j_gene: TRBJ2-1
v_gene: TRBV28
abundance: .
CDR3nt: TGTGCCAGCAGTCTAATAGCCCCCTACGGCGCGCAGTTCTTC
CDR3aa: CASSLIAPYGAQFF

len: 13
d_gene: TRBD2
j_gene: TRBJ2-1
v_gene: TRBV28
abundance: .
CDR3nt: TGTGCCAGCAGTAAGCGGGGGGGCCATGAGCAGTTCTTC
CDR3aa: CASSKRGGHEQFF

len: 15
d_gene: TRBD1
j_gene: TRBJ1-2
v_gene: TRBV12-3/TRBV12-4
abundance: few
CDR3nt: TGTGCCAGCAGTGCTACAGGGGCGAATGCCTATGGCTACACCTTC
CDR3aa: CASSATGANAYGYTF

len: 14
d_gene: .
j_gene: TRBJ2-7
v_gene: TRBV12-3/TRBV12-4
abundance: few
CDR3nt: TGTGCCAGCAACTTAGGAGGGGCAACTTACGAGCAGTACTTC
CDR3aa: CASNLGGATYEQYF

len: 17
d_gene: TRBD2
j_gene: TRBJ2-7
v_gene: TRBV20-1
abundance: .
CDR3nt: TGCAGTGCGATACCGGGACTAGCGGGAGGACTTTCCTACGAGCAGTACTTC
CDR3aa: CSAIPGLAGGLSYEQYF

len: 16
d_gene: .
j_gene: TRBJ2-5
v_gene: TRBV20-1
abundance: .
CDR3nt: TGCAGTGCTAGAGATCTAGGCCAGTTACTACAAGAGACCCAGTACTTC
CDR3aa: CSARDLGQLLQETQYF

len: 14
d_gene: .
j_gene: TRBJ1-2
v_gene: TRBV20-1
abundance: .
CDR3nt: TGCAGTGTCCTCCCCGAGCAGCCTAACTATGGCTACACCTTC
CDR3aa: CSVLPEQPNYGYTF

len: 15
d_gene: TRBD2
j_gene: TRBJ2-1
v_gene: TRBV7-2
abundance: .
CDR3nt: TGTGCCAGCAGCCCAACTAGCGGATCCTACAATGAGCAGGTCTTC
CDR3aa: CASSPTSGSYNEQVF

len: 13
d_gene: .
j_gene: TRBJ2-1
v_gene: TRBV25-1
abundance: .
CDR3nt: TGTGCCAGCAGGGCAGCTAGCACAAATGAGCAGTTCTTC
CDR3aa: CASRAASTNEQFF

len: 17
d_gene: TRBD1
j_gene: TRBJ1-1
v_gene: TRBV4-1
abundance: .
CDR3nt: TGCGCCAGCAGCCCTTCAAACAGGGGCACCTTTAACACTGAAGCTTTCTTT
CDR3aa: CASSPSNRGTFNTEAFF

len: 11
d_gene: .
j_gene: TRBJ2-1
v_gene: TRBV20-1
abundance: .
CDR3nt: TGCAGTGGCGGAACCAACAATGAGCAGTTCTTC
CDR3aa: CSGGTNNEQFF

len: 12
d_gene: .
j_gene: TRBJ2-1
v_gene: TRBV7-9
abundance: .
CDR3nt: TGTGCCAGCAGCAACAGGGCGGGGGAGCAGTTCTTC
CDR3aa: CASSNRAGEQFF

len: 16
d_gene: .
j_gene: TRBJ2-7
v_gene: TRBV25-1
abundance: once
CDR3nt: TGTGCCAGCAGTGGTGACCCCGGGACGGTATCCTACGAGCAGTACTTC
CDR3aa: CASSGDPGTVSYEQYF